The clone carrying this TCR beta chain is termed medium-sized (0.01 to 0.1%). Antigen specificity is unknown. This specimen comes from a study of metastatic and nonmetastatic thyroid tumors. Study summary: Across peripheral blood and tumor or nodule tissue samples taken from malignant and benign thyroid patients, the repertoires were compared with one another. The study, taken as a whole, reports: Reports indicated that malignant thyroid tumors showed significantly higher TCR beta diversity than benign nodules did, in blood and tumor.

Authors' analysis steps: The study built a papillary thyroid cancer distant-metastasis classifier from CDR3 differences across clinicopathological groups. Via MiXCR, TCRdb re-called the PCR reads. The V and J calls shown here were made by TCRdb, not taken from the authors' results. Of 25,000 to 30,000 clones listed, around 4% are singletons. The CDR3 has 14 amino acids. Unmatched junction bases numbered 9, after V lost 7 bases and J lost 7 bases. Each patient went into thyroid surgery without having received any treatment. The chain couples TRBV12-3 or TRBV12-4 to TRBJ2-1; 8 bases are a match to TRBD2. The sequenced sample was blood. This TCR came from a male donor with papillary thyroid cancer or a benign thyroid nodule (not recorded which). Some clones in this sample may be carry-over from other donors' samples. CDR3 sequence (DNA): TGTGCCAGCACCAGCGGGAGCCCGGGGAATGAGCAGTTCTTC. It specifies CASTSGSPGNEQFF.